The clone carrying this T cell receptor (beta chain) was counted only a few times. MiXCR, run by TCRdb on the RT-PCR reads, gives a single entry per CDR3 protein. Seen here are about 540,000 distinct CDR3 sequences, roughly 23% observed once, and the top ten hold 2.8%. Germline V gene data show CDR1 as SGHRS and CDR2 as YFSETQ. V dropped 2 bases and J dropped 4 bases, with 12 bases sitting between them. The CDR3 contains 15 residues. These data belong to a study of response to subunit inactivated influenza vaccine. The data were also submitted as part of a second study, on T cells expressing NK-cell markers. From that paper: TCR beta cDNA was generated via 5'RACE template switching incorporating UMIs.

The sequences come from CD4+ T cells sorted from PBMCs, collected roughly 13 days after vaccination. The receptor's source is a man aged 50 to 59 who received an inactivated influenza vaccine. The chain uses TRBV5-1 and TRBJ2-2, with a possible D match to TRBD1 (6 bases). The CDR3: CASSLPRGSTGELFF. CDR3 bases: TGCGCCAGCAGCTTACCCAGGGGTAGCACCGGGGAGCTGTTTTTT.